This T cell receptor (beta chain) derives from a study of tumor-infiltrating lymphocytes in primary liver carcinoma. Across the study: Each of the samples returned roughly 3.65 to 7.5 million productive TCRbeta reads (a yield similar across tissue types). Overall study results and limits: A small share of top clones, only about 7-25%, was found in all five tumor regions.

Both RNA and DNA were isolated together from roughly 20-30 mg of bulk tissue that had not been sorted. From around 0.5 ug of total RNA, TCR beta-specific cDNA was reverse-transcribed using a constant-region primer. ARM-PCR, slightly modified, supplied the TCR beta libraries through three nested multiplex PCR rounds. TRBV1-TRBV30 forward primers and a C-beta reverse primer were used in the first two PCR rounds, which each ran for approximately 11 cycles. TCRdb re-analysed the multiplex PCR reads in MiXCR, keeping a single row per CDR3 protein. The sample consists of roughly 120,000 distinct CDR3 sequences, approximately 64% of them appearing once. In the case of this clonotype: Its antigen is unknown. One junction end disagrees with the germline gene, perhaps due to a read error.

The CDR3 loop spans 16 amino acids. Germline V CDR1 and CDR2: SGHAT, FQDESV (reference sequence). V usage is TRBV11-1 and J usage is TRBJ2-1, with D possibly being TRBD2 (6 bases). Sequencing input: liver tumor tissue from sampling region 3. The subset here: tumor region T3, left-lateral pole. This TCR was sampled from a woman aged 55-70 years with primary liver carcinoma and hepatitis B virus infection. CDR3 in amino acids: CARSSPEGPGRNEQFF. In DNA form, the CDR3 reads TGTGCCAGGAGCTCCCCGGAGGGACCAGGGAGGAATGAGCAGTTCTTC.